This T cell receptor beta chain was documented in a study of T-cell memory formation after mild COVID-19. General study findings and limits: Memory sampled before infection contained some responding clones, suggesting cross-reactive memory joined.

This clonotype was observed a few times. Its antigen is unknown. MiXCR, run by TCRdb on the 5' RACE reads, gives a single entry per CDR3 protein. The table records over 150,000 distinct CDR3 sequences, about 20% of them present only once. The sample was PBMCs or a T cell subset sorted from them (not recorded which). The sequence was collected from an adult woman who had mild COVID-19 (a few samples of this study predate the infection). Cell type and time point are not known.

CDR3 in amino acids: CATSRDLWLEETQYF. CDR3 nucleotides: TGTGCCACCAGCAGAGATCTTTGGCTAGAAGAGACCCAGTACTTC. This chain joins TRBV15 and TRBJ2-5; D is uncertain. Trimming cost V 0 bases and J 3 bases, with 11 bases left between them. Germline V gene sequence: CDR1 LNHNV, CDR2 YYDKDF (reference sequence). The CDR3 extends over 15 amino acids.